The 3 T cell receptor beta chains below come from one sample, sequenced in a study of blood T cell repertoires in COVID-19. The table came from immunoSEQ multiplex PCR; TCRdb's copy has only in-frame clones and leaves some out. The sample contains about 150,000 clones, approximately 88% of which appear only once. Sequences were obtained from peripheral blood. The source is a human donor in a cohort sampled during active COVID-19.

On this clone itself: The same CDR3 can be traced to other DNA sequences in this sample. The CDR3 is CASSPRVTGELFF. CDR3 sequence (DNA): TGTGCCAGCAGCCCAAGAGTGACCGGGGAGCTGTTTTTT. This sequence joins TRBV5-6 and TRBJ2-2; unclear D gene. Trimming cost V 4 bases and J 5 bases, with 9 bases left between them. This CDR3 is built from 13 residues. CDR1 is SGHDT, CDR2 YYEEEE, per germline.

The gene calls are TRBV7-2 and TRBJ1-6; TRBD1 matches at 8 bases. Germline V gene lookup returns CDR1 SGHTA and CDR2 FQGNSA. The V gene end was trimmed by 0 bases and the J gene end by 9 bases; junction bases not matched to a gene: 7. This CDR3 spans 16 amino acids. The CDR3 loop is CASSLAKTGESSPLHF. The DNA of the CDR3 is TGTGCCAGCAGCTTAGCCAAGACAGGGGAAAGTTCACCCCTCCACTTT.

This rearrangement joins TRBV5-1 to TRBJ2-1, with 9 bases fitting TRBD1. Germline V CDR1 and CDR2: SGHRS, YFSETQ. V shed 2 bases, J shed 6 bases, and the junction held 12 bases outside the gene matches. The CDR3 covers 17 residues. The CDR3 loop is CASSLGTGRPRGNEQFF. The CDR3, as DNA: TGCGCCAGCAGCTTAGGGACAGGGAGGCCCCGGGGCAATGAGCAGTTCTTC.